Below, 9 T cell receptor beta chains from the same sample are listed, as sequenced in a study of monozygotic twins with inflammatory bowel disease. TCRdb re-called the 5' RACE reads; every CDR3 protein appears as one record, without DNA. In total, the table holds a few hundred thousand distinct CDR3 sequences. The sample was blood. The receptor source for this set is a human donor with ulcerative colitis or Crohn's disease, or a healthy co-twin of an affected twin (not recorded which).

The rearrangement uses TRBV7-9 and TRBJ2-7. Germline assignment: CDR1 SEHNR and CDR2 FQNEAQ (reference sequence). The CDR3 spans 14 residues. The CDR3 is CASSLVGETSEQYF.

V is TRBV3-1 and J is TRBJ2-3; the TCRdb call, TRBD1, lacks DNA for checking. The germline V gene encodes CDR1 LGHDT and CDR2 YNNKEL (reference sequence). This CDR3 spans 16 amino acids. CDR3 residues: CASSQGTGGTTDTQYF.

The chain joins TRBV6-2 or TRBV6-3 to TRBJ2-2. The CDR3 sequence is 12 residues long. Germline lookup yields CDR1 MNHEY and CDR2 SVGEGT. The CDR3 protein is CASSSRAGELFF.

The chain joins TRBV28 to TRBJ2-1; the TCRdb call, TRBD1, lacks DNA for checking. Germline V gene lookup returns CDR1 MDHEN and CDR2 SYDVKM. The CDR3 spans 15 residues. This chain's CDR3 is CASIEGGSSYNEQFF.

V usage is TRBV20-1 and J usage is TRBJ1-1. This CDR3 is built from 14 residues. CDR1 and CDR2 (germline): DFQATT, SNEGSKA (reference sequence). The chain's CDR3 is CSATQVRVLTEAFF.

The chain recombines TRBV18 with TRBJ2-3; as DNA is missing, the TRBD1 call by TCRdb cannot be tested. Germline V gene data show CDR1 as KGHSH and CDR2 as LQKENI. The CDR3 is 14 residues long. CDR3 protein: CASSPSRGIDTQYF.

This rearrangement joins TRBV20-1 to TRBJ2-4. The germline CDR1 and CDR2 sequences are DFQATT and SNEGSKA (reference sequence). This CDR3 spans 15 amino acids. The CDR3 is CSARVPSGNKNIQYF.

The V gene is TRBV12-3 or TRBV12-4, the J gene TRBJ2-1; TCRdb's D call, TRBD1, is unchecked because there is no DNA. This CDR3 is 17 amino acids long. CDR3 sequence reads: CSSSTYRVWSSYNEQIF.

This sequence joins TRBV7-8 and TRBJ2-7. The CDR3 sequence is 15 residues long. Germline V gives CDR1 SGHVS, CDR2 FQNEAQ. This CDR3 is CASSLGGTRSYEQYF.